Listed below are T cell receptor beta chains from one sample, sequenced in a study of OX40 agonist ivuxolimab in advanced cancers. Method: immunoSEQ multiplex PCR; TCRdb's copy keeps in-frame clones and lacks some. The sample holds around 76,000 clones, just over 85% seen once. Sample: CD4+ or CD8+ T cells sorted from blood, taken in a trial of the OX40 agonist ivuxolimab. These receptor sequences come from an adult with an advanced solid tumor such as melanoma, head and neck, liver or kidney cancer. Each CDR3 is given with its conserved first and last residue. The D gene is left open where the match is weak. Expanded clones are given a class, and other clones once, few, many or no size at all.

14 TRBJ2-3 . . TRBV2 TGTGCCAGCAGTGAGATGAATGTCCCAGATACGCAGTATTTT CASSEMNVPDTQYF
16 TRBJ2-1 TRBD2 . TRBV6-6 TGTGCCAGCAGTTACACCTCCAGCGGGGGTTACAATGAGCAGTTCTTC CASSYTSSGGYNEQFF
14 TRBJ2-3 TRBD2 . TRBV30 TGTGCCTGGAGTAATAGCGGGGTTAGGAATACGCAGTATTTT CAWSNSGVRNTQYF
13 TRBJ2-5 . few TRBV4-3 TGCGCCAGCAGCCAAAACGGTAGAGAGACCCAGTACTTC CASSQNGRETQYF
18 TRBJ2-2 TRBD2 . TRBV11-2 TGTGCCAGCAGCCTGTCCCAGCGGGGGCCTCTTTTGGCCGGGGAGCTGTTTTTT CASSLSQRGPLLAGELFF
14 TRBJ2-2 TRBD2 few TRBV27 TGTGCCAGCAGTTTAACTAGCGTCCCAGGGGAGCTGTTTTTT CASSLTSVPGELFF
16 TRBJ2-1 TRBD2 . TRBV5-1 TGCGCCAGCAGCCCCCAGGGACTAGCGGGGTACAATGAGCAGTTCTTC CASSPQGLAGYNEQFF
17 TRBJ2-3 TRBD2 few TRBV4-2 TGTGCCAGCAGCCAAGATTTTACTAGCGGGGGAGCAGATACGCAGTATTTT CASSQDFTSGGADTQYF
18 TRBJ1-2 . . TRBV18 TGTGCCAGCTCACCATGGGCCGGCGACGGGGTTGATAACTATGGCTACACCTTC CASSPWAGDGVDNYGYTF
14 TRBJ2-1 TRBD1 . TRBV6-4 TGTGCCAGCAGCCCGACAGGGGCCTACAATGAGCAGTTCTTC CASSPTGAYNEQFF
15 TRBJ1-5 . . TRBV7-2 TGTGCCAGCAGCTTATACCCACAAAGGGATCAGCCCCAGCATTTT CASSLYPQRDQPQHF
12 TRBJ1-3 . . TRBV14 TGTGCCAGCAGCCTCCCTGGAAACACCATATATTTT CASSLPGNTIYF
17 TRBJ1-1 TRBD1 . TRBV28 TGTGCCAGCAGCCTGATGACAGGGCCGGTCGCGAACACTGAAGCTTTCTTT CASSLMTGPVANTEAFF
13 TRBJ1-2 . . TRBV29-1 TGCAGCGTTGAAGATTACACAGTCTATGGCTACACCTTC CSVEDYTVYGYTF
16 TRBJ2-7 TRBD1 . TRBV5-4 TGTGCCAGCAGCGATTACACGACAGGGGGCGGTAGGGAGCAGTACTTC CASSDYTTGGGREQYF
14 TRBJ1-2 . . TRBV7-3 TGTGCCAGCAGCTTTGGGCAGGGAACCGGTGGCTACACCTTC CASSFGQGTGGYTF
12 TRBJ1-2 TRBD1 . TRBV29-1 TGCAGCGTTTCGGACAGGGGGTATGGCTACACCTTC CSVSDRGYGYTF
14 TRBJ2-3 . . TRBV5-1 TGCGCCAGCAGCTTTTTCAGGGGAGGAGATACGCAGTATTTT CASSFFRGGDTQYF
16 TRBJ2-3 . once TRBV4-2 TGTGCCAGCAGCCAAGTAGGTCAGATCAGCACAGATACGCAGTATTTT CASSQVGQISTDTQYF
16 TRBJ1-6 . . TRBV5-1 TGCGCCAGCAGCAACCACTACAGGGATCATAATTCACCCCTCCACTTT CASSNHYRDHNSPLHF
16 TRBJ2-6 . . TRBV19 TGTGCCAGTAGTATCGGGTACTCGGGTGGGGCCAACGTCCTGACTTTC CASSIGYSGGANVLTF
14 TRBJ2-1 . . TRBV2 TGTGCCAGCAACGAACAGGGAGGTTACAATGAGCAGTTCTTC CASNEQGGYNEQFF
16 TRBJ1-2 . . TRBV7-2 TGTGCCAGCAGCTTAGGTGGTGCAGGCAGGAACTATGGCTACACCTTC CASSLGGAGRNYGYTF
14 TRBJ2-1 TRBD1 once TRBV10-3 TGTGCCATCAGAGGGGACAGGGGAAAAGATGAGCAGTTCTTC CAIRGDRGKDEQFF
13 TRBJ2-1 TRBD2 . TRBV11-2 TGTGCCAGCAGCTTAGTCAGGGAGGGTGAGCAGTTCTTC CASSLVREGEQFF
15 TRBJ1-1 . . TRBV19 TGTGCCAGTAGTAGCCCCGCCAGAGCGAACACTGAAGCTTTCTTT CASSSPARANTEAFF
17 TRBJ1-2 . . TRBV7-2 TGTGCCAGCAGCTCCATCTCAAAAAGGGCTCCAAACTATGGCTACACCTTC CASSSISKRAPNYGYTF
18 TRBJ2-7 TRBD2 once TRBV5-1 TGCGCCAGCAGCCCTCAGGCTAGCGGGGGGGCCTCCTACTACGAGCAGTACTTC CASSPQASGGASYYEQYF
15 TRBJ1-3 . . TRBV2 TGTGCCAGCAGTGAAGCGAGCGTGATAGGAAACACCATATATTTT CASSEASVIGNTIYF
15 TRBJ2-7 TRBD2 . TRBV28 TGTGCCAGCAGTTTAAGACTAGCGGGGTCGCGAGAGCAGTACTTC CASSLRLAGSREQYF
15 TRBJ1-5 . . TRBV4-1 TGCGCCAGCAGCCAAGCGACAGGCTGGGATCAGCCCCAGCATTTT CASSQATGWDQPQHF
14 TRBJ2-1 TRBD2 once TRBV19 TGTGCCAGTAGTAGCCGACTAGCGGGGCTTGAGCAGTTCTTC CASSSRLAGLEQFF
14 TRBJ1-1 . few TRBV2 TGTGCCAGTTCTAAAGGGACTCTAAACACTGAAGCTTTCTTT CASSKGTLNTEAFF
16 TRBJ2-3 TRBD2 . TRBV5-6 TGTGCCAGCAGCTGGGGAGGGACTAGCGCCGGGAATACGCAGTATTTT CASSWGGTSAGNTQYF
14 TRBJ2-2 . . TRBV2 TGTGCCAGCAGTGGGGAGACCCTGGCAGGGGAGCTGTTTTTT CASSGETLAGELFF
16 TRBJ1-1 . . TRBV6-5 TGTGCCAGCAGTTCCTTCTCAGGCCAAGGGTCCACTGAAGCTTTCTTT CASSSFSGQGSTEAFF
13 TRBJ2-4 . . TRBV5-4 TGTGCCAGCGGGGTGGGGGTTCGAAACATTCAGTACTTC CASGVGVRNIQYF
15 TRBJ2-1 TRBD2 . TRBV28 TGTGCCAGCAGTTTACAGCGGGGGCTCCGGAATGAGCAGTTCTTC CASSLQRGLRNEQFF
14 TRBJ2-2 . . TRBV2 TGTGCCAGCAGCGCCCTCGGGACTGGTGCGGAGCTGTTTTTT CASSALGTGAELFF
14 TRBJ2-2 . . TRBV27 TGTGCCAGCAGCAGGGTGGGGCACACCGGGGAGCTGTTTTTT CASSRVGHTGELFF